This TCR beta chain comes out of a study of regulatory T cells in long-lasting Graves disease. This clonotype has just a few counts. Its antigen is not known. Assembly of TCR beta libraries relied on iRepertoire HTBI primers together with Arm-PCR of CDR3 regions. Each CDR3 protein is one row after TCRdb ran MiXCR on the multiplex PCR reads. The sample carries 550,000 to 650,000 distinct CDR3 sequences, 15% to 20% recorded once. Sample time point: newly diagnosed GD, antithyroid drugs for less than 3 months. Scientists built the TCR library using RNA that was extracted from PBMCs. Study-wide results and limits: Lower TCR diversity characterized persistent Graves' patients relative to newly diagnosed patients.

Germline CDR1 PRHDT, CDR2 FYEKMQ (reference sequence). This CDR3 region has 15 residues. Losses at the gene ends were 1 base for V and 5 bases for J; bases not matched to a gene: 8. In addition, the sample was reused for a study of T cells in Graves' hyperthyroidism and ophthalmopathy.

This TCR came from a man younger than 35 with Graves disease. The sample consisted of peripheral blood mononuclear cells (PBMCs), taken at new diagnosis, from a patient treated with antithyroid drugs. The genes are TRBV13 and TRBJ2-7, with TRBD2 matching over 7 bases. Here the CDR3 reads CASSLEVGGPNEQYF. CDR3 DNA sequence: TGTGCCAGCAGCTTAGAGGTGGGAGGGCCCAACGAGCAGTACTTC.